This note documents a single T cell receptor (beta chain) sequence. Its antigen is undetermined. Per the original data handling: Junction-only sequences without quality scores were provided by ImmunoSEQ, so filtering was different. Assay used: immunoSEQ multiplex PCR; TCRdb lists only in-frame clones, some missing. V and J calls and clone size follow that table, whereas D and trimming were derived from the DNA. The data contain 2 million to 2.5 million clones, around 95% of them seen just once; the ten biggest clones take up 0.1% to 0.15%. This sample was included in a study of shared clonotypes between healthy human individuals. Overall study results and limits: Naive subsets generally had larger estimated richness than memory subsets. Clonotypes shared by all four donors outscored non-shared clonotypes in generation probability. When naive CD4 clonotypes were compared across a few donors, 4% to 6.5% were shared.

The CDR3 length is 14 residues. This TCR was sampled from a man between 18 and 35 years old in good health. The chain employs TRBV12-2 and TRBJ2-1. TRBV12-2 has pseudogene status. The sequenced sample was naive CD4+ T cells sorted from blood. This sample's subset: CD45RA+ positively selected. As DNA, the CDR3 is TGTGCAAGTCGCTCACATATTCGGGGCAGGGAGCAGTTCTTC. This translates into CASRSHIRGREQFF.